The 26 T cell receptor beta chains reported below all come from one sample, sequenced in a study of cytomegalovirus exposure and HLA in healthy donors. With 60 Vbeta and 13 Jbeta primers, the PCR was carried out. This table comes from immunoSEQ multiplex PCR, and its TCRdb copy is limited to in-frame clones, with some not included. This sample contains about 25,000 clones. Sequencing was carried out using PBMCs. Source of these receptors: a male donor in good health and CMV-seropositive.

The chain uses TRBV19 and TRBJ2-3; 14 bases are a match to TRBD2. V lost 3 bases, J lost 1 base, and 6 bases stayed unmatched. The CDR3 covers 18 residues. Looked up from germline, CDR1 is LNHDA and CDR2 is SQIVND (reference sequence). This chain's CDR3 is CASSIMGLAGEGTDTQYF. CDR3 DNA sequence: TGTGCCAGTAGTATCATGGGACTAGCGGGAGAAGGCACAGATACGCAGTATTTT.

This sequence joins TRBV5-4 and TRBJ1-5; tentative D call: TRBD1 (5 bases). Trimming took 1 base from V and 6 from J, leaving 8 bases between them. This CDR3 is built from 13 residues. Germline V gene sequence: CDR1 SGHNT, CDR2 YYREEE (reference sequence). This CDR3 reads CASSLFGGQPQHF. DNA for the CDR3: TGTGCCAGCAGCTTGTTCGGGGGTCAGCCCCAGCATTTT.

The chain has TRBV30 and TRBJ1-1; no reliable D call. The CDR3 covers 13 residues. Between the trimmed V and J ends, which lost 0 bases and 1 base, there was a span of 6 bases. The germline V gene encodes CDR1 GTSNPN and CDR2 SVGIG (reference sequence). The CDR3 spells CAWSVAGNTEAFF. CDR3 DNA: TGTGCCTGGAGTGTAGCCGGGAACACTGAAGCTTTCTTT.

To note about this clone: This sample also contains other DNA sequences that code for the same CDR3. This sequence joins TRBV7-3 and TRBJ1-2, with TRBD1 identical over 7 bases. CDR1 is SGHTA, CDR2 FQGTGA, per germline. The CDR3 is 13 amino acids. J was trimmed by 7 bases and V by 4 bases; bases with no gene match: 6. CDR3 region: CASSSRQGGGYTF. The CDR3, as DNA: TGTGCCAGCAGCTCAAGACAGGGAGGTGGCTACACCTTC.

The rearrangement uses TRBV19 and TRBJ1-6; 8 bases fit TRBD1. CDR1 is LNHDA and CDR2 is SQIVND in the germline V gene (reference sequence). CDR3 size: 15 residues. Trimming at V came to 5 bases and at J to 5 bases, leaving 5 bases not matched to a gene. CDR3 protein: CASSSPDRDNSPLHF. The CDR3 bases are TGTGCCAGTAGTTCCCCGGACAGGGATAATTCACCCCTCCACTTT. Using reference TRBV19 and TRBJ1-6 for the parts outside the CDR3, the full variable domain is DGGITQSPKYLFRKEGQNVTLSCEQNLNHDAMYWYRQDPGQGLRLIYYSQIVNDFQKGDIAEGYSVSREKKESFPLTVTSAQKNPTAFYLCASSSPDRDNSPLHFGNGTRLTVT.

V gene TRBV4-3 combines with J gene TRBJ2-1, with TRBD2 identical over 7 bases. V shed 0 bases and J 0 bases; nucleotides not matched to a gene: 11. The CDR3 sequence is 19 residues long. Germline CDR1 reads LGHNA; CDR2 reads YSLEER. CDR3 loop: CASSQEGLAVLSSYNEQFF. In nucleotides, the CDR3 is TGCGCCAGCAGCCAAGAAGGGCTAGCGGTCTTGAGCTCCTACAATGAGCAGTTCTTC.

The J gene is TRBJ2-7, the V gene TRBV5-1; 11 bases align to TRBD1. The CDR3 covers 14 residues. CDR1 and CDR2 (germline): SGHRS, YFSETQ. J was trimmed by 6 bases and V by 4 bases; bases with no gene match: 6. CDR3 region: CASSLGQGEVEQYF. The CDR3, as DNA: TGCGCCAGCAGCCTGGGACAGGGGGAGGTCGAGCAGTACTTC.

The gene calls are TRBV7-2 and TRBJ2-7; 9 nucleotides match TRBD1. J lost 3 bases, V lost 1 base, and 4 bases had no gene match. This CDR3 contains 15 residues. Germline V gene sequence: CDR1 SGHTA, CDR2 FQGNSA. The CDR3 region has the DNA TGTGCCAGCAGCTTAGTGACAGGGGGGCTCTACGAGCAGTACTTC. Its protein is CASSLVTGGLYEQYF.

The CDR3 is CASSWTFGRADNEQFF. Here the CDR3 DNA reads TGTGCCAGCAGTTGGACTTTCGGGAGGGCCGACAATGAGCAGTTCTTC. The chain employs TRBV28 and TRBJ2-1; 8 bases are shared with TRBD2. This CDR3 spans 16 amino acids. The J segment lost 5 bases and the V segment lost 4 bases, leaving 10 bases of the junction unmatched. Germline V gene lookup returns CDR1 MDHEN and CDR2 SYDVKM.

The CDR3, as DNA: TGTGCCAGCAGTTTCCAAACAGGAGAAAACGAGCAGTACTTC. Its translation: CASSFQTGENEQYF. The rearrangement links TRBV6-5 to TRBJ2-7, with a possible D match to TRBD1 (5 bases). Trimming removed 4 bases at V and 5 bases at J, with 15 bases between. The germline V gene encodes CDR1 MNHEY and CDR2 SVGAGI. The CDR3 covers 14 residues.

The CDR3 loop reads CAWSVEGHTEAFF. The CDR3 DNA sequence: TGTGCCTGGAGTGTGGAGGGGCACACTGAAGCTTTCTTT. This chain connects TRBV30 to TRBJ1-1, with a weak D call TRBD1 (5 bases). The CDR3 loop spans 13 amino acids. Trimming shortened V by 0 bases and J by 3 bases, and 8 bases separated the two germline ends. Germline V lookup: CDR1 GTSNPN, CDR2 SVGIG (reference sequence).

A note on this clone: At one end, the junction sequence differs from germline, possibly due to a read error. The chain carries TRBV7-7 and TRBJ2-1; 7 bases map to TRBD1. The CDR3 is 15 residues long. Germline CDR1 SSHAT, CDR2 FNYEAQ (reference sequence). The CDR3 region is CASSLGSAGGNEQFF. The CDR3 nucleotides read TGTGCTAGCAGCTTAGGGTCGGCAGGGGGCAATGAGCAGTTCTTC.

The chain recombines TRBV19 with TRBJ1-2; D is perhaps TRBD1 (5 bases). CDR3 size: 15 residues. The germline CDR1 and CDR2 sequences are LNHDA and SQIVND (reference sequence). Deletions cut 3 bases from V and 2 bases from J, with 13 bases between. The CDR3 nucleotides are TGTGCCAGTAGTATGGTGGACACTCTCAACTATGGCTACACCTTC. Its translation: CASSMVDTLNYGYTF.

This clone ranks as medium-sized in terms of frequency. The DNA of the CDR3 is TGTGCCAGCAGTGAACAGTTGGGCAGCACCGGGGAGCTGTTTTTT. It encodes CASSEQLGSTGELFF. The chain uses TRBV2 and TRBJ2-2; no firm D call. The CDR3 totals 15 residues. V dropped 2 bases and J dropped 4 bases, with 11 bases sitting between them. Looked up from germline, CDR1 is SNHLY and CDR2 is FYNNEI.

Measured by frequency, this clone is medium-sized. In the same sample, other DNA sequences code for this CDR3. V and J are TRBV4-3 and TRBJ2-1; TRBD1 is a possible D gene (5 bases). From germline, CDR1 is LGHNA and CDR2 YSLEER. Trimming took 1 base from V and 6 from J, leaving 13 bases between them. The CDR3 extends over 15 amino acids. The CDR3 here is CASSQGSAGPNEQFF. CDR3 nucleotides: TGCGCCAGCAGCCAAGGGTCAGCAGGGCCCAATGAGCAGTTCTTC.

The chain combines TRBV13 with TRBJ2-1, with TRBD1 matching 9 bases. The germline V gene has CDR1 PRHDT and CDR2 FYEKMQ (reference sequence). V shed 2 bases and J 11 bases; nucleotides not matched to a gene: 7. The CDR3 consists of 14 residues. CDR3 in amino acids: CASSLPGQGIQQFF. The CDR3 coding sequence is TGTGCCAGCAGCTTACCGGGACAGGGAATCCAGCAGTTCTTC.

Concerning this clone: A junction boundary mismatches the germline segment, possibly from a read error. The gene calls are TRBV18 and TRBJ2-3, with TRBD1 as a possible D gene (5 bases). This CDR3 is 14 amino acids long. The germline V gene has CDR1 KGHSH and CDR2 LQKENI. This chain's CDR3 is CASSPLSRADKQYF. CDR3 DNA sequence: TGTGCCAGCTCACCACTGAGCAGGGCAGATAAGCAGTATTTT. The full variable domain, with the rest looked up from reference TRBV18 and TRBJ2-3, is NAGVMQNPRHLVRRRGQEARLRCSPMKGHSHVYWYRQLPEEGLKFMVYLQKENIIDESGMPKERFSAEFPKEGPSILRIQQVVRGDSAAYFCASSPLSRADKQYFGPGTRLTVL.

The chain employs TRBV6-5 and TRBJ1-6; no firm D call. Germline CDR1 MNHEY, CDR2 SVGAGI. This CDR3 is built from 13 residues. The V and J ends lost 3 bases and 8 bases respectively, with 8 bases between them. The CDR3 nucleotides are TGTGCCAGCAGTTATGCAGGTGATTCACCCCTCCACTTT. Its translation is CASSYAGDSPLHF.

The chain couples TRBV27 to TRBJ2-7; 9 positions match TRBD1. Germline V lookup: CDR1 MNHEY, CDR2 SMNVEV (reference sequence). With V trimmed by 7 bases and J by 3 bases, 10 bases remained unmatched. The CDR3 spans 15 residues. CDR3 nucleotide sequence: TGTGCCAGCAATCCGACCGGGACAGGGAACTACGAGCAGTACTTC. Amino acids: CASNPTGTGNYEQYF.

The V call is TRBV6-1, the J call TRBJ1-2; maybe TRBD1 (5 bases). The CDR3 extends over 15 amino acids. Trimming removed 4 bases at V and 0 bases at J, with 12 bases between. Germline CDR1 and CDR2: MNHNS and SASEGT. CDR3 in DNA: TGTGCCAGCAGTGCGATGCAGGGTTCTAACTATGGCTACACCTTC. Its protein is CASSAMQGSNYGYTF.

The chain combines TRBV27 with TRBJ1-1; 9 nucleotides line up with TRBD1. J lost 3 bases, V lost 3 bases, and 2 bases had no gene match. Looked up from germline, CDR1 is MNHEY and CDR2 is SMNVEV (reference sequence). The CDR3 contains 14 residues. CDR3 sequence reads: CASSFDRGDTEAFF. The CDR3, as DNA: TGTGCCAGCAGTTTCGACAGGGGGGACACTGAAGCTTTCTTT.

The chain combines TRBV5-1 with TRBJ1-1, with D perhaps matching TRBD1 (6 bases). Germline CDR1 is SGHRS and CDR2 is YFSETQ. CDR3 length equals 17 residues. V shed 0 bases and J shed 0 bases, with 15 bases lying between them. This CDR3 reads CASSLGAGARMNTEAFF. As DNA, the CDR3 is TGCGCCAGCAGCTTGGGGGCAGGGGCGAGGATGAACACTGAAGCTTTCTTT.

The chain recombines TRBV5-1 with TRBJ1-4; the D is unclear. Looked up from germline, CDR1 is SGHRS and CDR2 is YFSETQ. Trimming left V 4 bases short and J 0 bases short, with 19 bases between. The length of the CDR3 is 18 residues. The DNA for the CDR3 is TGCGCCAGCAGCCTCACTCTCGTTGCGGCGGCAACTAATGAAAAACTGTTTTTT. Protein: CASSLTLVAAATNEKLFF.

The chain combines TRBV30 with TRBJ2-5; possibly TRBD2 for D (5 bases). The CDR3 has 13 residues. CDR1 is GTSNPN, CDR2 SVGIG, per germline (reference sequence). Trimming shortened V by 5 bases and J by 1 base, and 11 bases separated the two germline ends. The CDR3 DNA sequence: TGTGCCTGGCTTCCGGGAACCCAAGAGACCCAGTACTTC. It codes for CAWLPGTQETQYF. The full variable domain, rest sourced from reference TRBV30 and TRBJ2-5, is SQTIHQWPATLVQPVGSPLSLECTVEGTSNPNLYWYRQAAGRGLQLLFYSVGIGQISSEVPQNLSASRPQDRQFILSSKKLLLSDSGFYLCAWLPGTQETQYFGPGTRLLVL.

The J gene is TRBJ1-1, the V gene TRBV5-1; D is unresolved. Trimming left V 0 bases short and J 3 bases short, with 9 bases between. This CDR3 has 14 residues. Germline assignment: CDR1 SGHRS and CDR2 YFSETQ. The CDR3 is CASSLVRVDTEAFF. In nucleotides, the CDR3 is TGCGCCAGCAGCTTGGTACGGGTCGACACTGAAGCTTTCTTT.

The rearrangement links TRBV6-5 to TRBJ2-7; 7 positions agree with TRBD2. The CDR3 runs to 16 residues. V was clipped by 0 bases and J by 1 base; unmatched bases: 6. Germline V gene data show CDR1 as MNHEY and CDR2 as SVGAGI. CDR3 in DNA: TGTGCCAGCAGTTACTCCGGCGGGAGTTCTTCCTACGAGCAGTACTTC. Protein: CASSYSGGSSSYEQYF.